This TCR beta chain was sequenced for a study of blood T cell repertoires in COVID-19. Study-level background: The samples span acute and convalescent COVID-19 from the United States, Italy and Spain. PBMCs, B-cell-depleted T cells, or T cells were the source of the cDNA or gDNA that made up the material.

Original methodology: Nucleated cell counts were estimated from reference gene primer amplification. TCRdb's copy holds only in-frame clones and misses some; the assay was immunoSEQ multiplex PCR. V and J calls and clone size are as listed in that table; D and trimming were resolved from the DNA. The sample records over 100,000 clones, 75% to 90% being singletons. CDR1 SEHNR and CDR2 FQNEAQ come from the germline V gene (reference sequence). The CDR3 covers 14 residues. The J segment lost 9 bases and the V segment lost 2 bases, leaving 3 bases of the junction unmatched. The rearrangement links TRBV7-9 to TRBJ2-1; 11 positions agree with TRBD2. Sequenced input: peripheral blood. This receptor was identified in a man in his 70s with acute or convalescent COVID-19. The CDR3 protein is CASSLKGLAVEQFF. The CDR3 coding sequence is TGTGCCAGCAGCTTAAAGGGACTAGCGGTTGAGCAGTTCTTC.